This passage covers 3 T cell receptor beta chains from one sample sequenced in a study of blood T cell repertoires in COVID-19 (TCRdb year 2020). Receptor amplification or capture employed the immunoSEQ multiplex PCR assay. In its TCRdb copy, this immuneACCESS table keeps in-frame sequences only and misses some clones. Where compared with another copy, unresolved V genes explain less than half of these, and the others have no known cause. The sample records 250,000 or so clones, around 84% of which are singletons. The ten largest clones take up about 6.2% of the sample. The sample comprised PBMCs or T cells enriched from blood (not recorded which). The receptors were gathered from a woman aged 45 to 65 who had been exposed to COVID-19.

The chain combines TRBV12-3 or TRBV12-4 with TRBJ1-5; no clear D. The V and J ends lost 0 bases and 9 bases respectively, with 9 bases between them. The CDR3 is 13 residues long. CDR3 sequence: CASSLAGKRPQHF. CDR3 DNA: TGTGCCAGCAGTTTAGCCGGGAAGAGGCCCCAGCATTTT.

This clone has more than one count but fewer than ten. This chain joins TRBV20-1 and TRBJ1-2; unclear D gene. This CDR3 is 14 amino acids long. Per germline, CDR1 DFQATT and CDR2 SNEGSKA (reference sequence). V shed 3 bases and J shed 1 base, with 12 bases lying between them. The CDR3 loop is CSASPFNINYGYTF. In nucleotides, the CDR3 is TGCAGTGCTAGTCCCTTTAACATTAACTATGGCTACACCTTC.

This chain connects TRBV5-1 to TRBJ2-3; tentative D call: TRBD2 (6 bases). The CDR3 is 15 amino acids. The ends were cut back, 4 bases at V and 1 base at J, with 13 bases in the middle. Germline V gene data show CDR1 as SGHRS and CDR2 as YFSETQ. CDR3 in DNA: TGCGCCAGCAGCAAGGGACTCGAGGGCACAGATACGCAGTATTTT. Encoded protein: CASSKGLEGTDTQYF.